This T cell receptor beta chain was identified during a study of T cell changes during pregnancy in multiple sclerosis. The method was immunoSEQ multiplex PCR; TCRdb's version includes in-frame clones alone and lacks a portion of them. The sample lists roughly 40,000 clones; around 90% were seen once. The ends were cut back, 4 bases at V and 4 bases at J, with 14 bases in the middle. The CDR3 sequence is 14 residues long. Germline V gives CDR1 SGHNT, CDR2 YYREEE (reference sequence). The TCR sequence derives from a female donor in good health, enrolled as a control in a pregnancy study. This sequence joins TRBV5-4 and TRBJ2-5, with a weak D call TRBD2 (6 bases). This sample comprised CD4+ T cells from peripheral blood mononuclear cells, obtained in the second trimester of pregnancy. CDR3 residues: CASSLRGGAETQYF. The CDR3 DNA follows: TGTGCCAGCAGCCTACGGGGAGGCGCAGAGACCCAGTACTTC.